One and the same sample provided the 11 T cell receptor beta chains below, sequenced in a study of cytomegalovirus exposure and HLA in healthy donors. The study ran its PCR with 60 Vbeta and 13 Jbeta primers. Some clones are missing from TCRdb's copy, which holds only in-frame ones; the method was immunoSEQ multiplex PCR. The sample consists of 90,000 to 120,000 clones, 65% to 80% of them appearing once. Sequenced: PBMCs. These receptors were collected from a male donor in good health and CMV-seronegative.

The chain is built from TRBV27 and TRBJ2-2; D possibly corresponds to TRBD2 (6 bases). Trimming took off 6 bases at V and 3 bases at J, with 11 bases between the two ends. The germline CDR1 and CDR2 sequences are MNHEY and SMNVEV (reference sequence). The CDR3 loop spans 14 amino acids. The CDR3 sequence is CASRDGTYTGELFF. The DNA of the CDR3 is TGTGCCAGCAGGGACGGGACTTACACCGGGGAGCTGTTTTTT.

The genes are TRBV30 and TRBJ1-2, with a possible D match to TRBD1 (5 bases). CDR1 and CDR2 from the germline V gene are GTSNPN and SVGIG (reference sequence). The CDR3 extends over 15 amino acids. With 2 bases removed from V and 5 bases from J, the gap between germline ends came to 18 bases. This CDR3 reads CAWSRGGAKPYGYTF. The CDR3 coding sequence is TGTGCCTGGAGTCGGGGAGGGGCGAAGCCTTATGGCTACACCTTC.

The chain joins TRBV19 to TRBJ2-3; 7 bases agree with TRBD2. The CDR3 is made up of 15 amino acids. Germline-derived CDR1 and CDR2 are LNHDA and SQIVND (reference sequence). Germline trimming cut 7 bases from V and 2 bases from J; bases unmatched to any gene: 9. CDR3 amino acids: CASMTSGTPTDTQYF. Written as DNA, the CDR3 is TGTGCCAGTATGACAAGCGGGACCCCCACAGATACGCAGTATTTT.

The V gene is TRBV19, the J gene TRBJ1-4; D may be TRBD1 (6 bases). From germline, CDR1 is LNHDA and CDR2 SQIVND (reference sequence). V dropped 5 bases and J dropped 7 bases, with 14 bases sitting between them. The CDR3 runs to 14 residues. The CDR3 DNA follows: TGTGCCAGTAGTGACAGGAGCAGCATTGAAAAACTGTTTTTT. Translation gives CASSDRSSIEKLFF.

This chain links TRBV15 with TRBJ2-3; 16 nucleotides agree with TRBD2. CDR3 size: 21 residues. Germline lookup yields CDR1 LNHNV and CDR2 YYDKDF (reference sequence). Trimming at V came to 0 bases and at J to 1 base, leaving 10 bases not matched to a gene. Here the CDR3 reads CATSRDYAGTSGRGRTDTQYF. The CDR3, as DNA: TGTGCCACCAGCAGAGATTACGCCGGGACTAGCGGGAGGGGACGCACAGATACGCAGTATTTT.

This clone was seen a few times. V usage is TRBV27 and J usage is TRBJ2-2; 7 bases fit TRBD2. Per germline, CDR1 MNHEY and CDR2 SMNVEV (reference sequence). The V gene end was trimmed by 4 bases and the J gene end by 2 bases; junction bases not matched to a gene: 7. This CDR3 has 16 amino acids. This chain's CDR3 is CASSSLGRSNTGELFF. CDR3 nucleotide sequence: TGTGCCAGCAGTTCCCTCGGGAGGTCCAACACCGGGGAGCTGTTTTTT.

Only one count was recorded for this clone. The chain joins TRBV19 to TRBJ1-5; 9 bases are a match to TRBD1. Germline V gene sequence: CDR1 LNHDA, CDR2 SQIVND (reference sequence). The ends lost 7 bases at V and 1 base at J; junction bases unmatched: 8. This CDR3 has 16 amino acids. The CDR3 spells CASTPNDRGSNQPQHF. CDR3 DNA: TGTGCCAGTACCCCAAACGACAGGGGGAGCAATCAGCCCCAGCATTTT.

The CDR3 nucleotides read TGTGCCTGGAGAGATCCGGGACTAGTATCCTACAATGAGCAGTTCTTC. Residues: CAWRDPGLVSYNEQFF. The V call is TRBV30, the J call TRBJ2-1, with TRBD2 identical over 8 bases. Germline trimming cut 3 bases from V and 1 base from J; bases unmatched to any gene: 8. Germline lookup yields CDR1 GTSNPN and CDR2 SVGIG (reference sequence). The CDR3 is 16 residues long.

This chain connects TRBV18 to TRBJ1-1, with D perhaps matching TRBD1 (5 bases). V was shortened by 0 bases and J by 0 bases, with 8 bases between the two germline ends. From germline, CDR1 is KGHSH and CDR2 LQKENI. The CDR3 runs 15 residues. The CDR3 loop is CASSPPGAMNTEAFF. In DNA, the CDR3 is TGTGCCAGCTCACCACCAGGGGCGATGAACACTGAAGCTTTCTTT. Full variable domain (rest looked up from reference TRBV18 and TRBJ1-1): NAGVMQNPRHLVRRRGQEARLRCSPMKGHSHVYWYRQLPEEGLKFMVYLQKENIIDESGMPKERFSAEFPKEGPSILRIQQVVRGDSAAYFCASSPPGAMNTEAFFGQGTRLTVV.

For this clone: This sample includes further DNA sequences coding for the same CDR3. The rearrangement links TRBV7-2 to TRBJ2-7, with 11 bases fitting TRBD1. CDR3 size: 14 residues. With 5 bases clipped from V and 4 bases from J, the junction kept 4 bases outside the gene matches. Germline V gives CDR1 SGHTA, CDR2 FQGNSA. The CDR3 nucleotides read TGTGCCAGCAGCCCGGGACAGGGGGTATACGAGCAGTACTTC. Its translation: CASSPGQGVYEQYF.

V gene TRBV10-3 combines with J gene TRBJ2-5; 10 nucleotides line up with TRBD2. The assigned J gene may be wrong: the sequence end matches TRBJ2-7 better. The CDR3 runs 15 residues. The germline gives CDR1 ENHRY, CDR2 SYGVKD. The CDR3: CAISGTSGDFYEQYF. The CDR3 nucleotides are TGTGCCATCAGTGGAACTAGCGGGGATTTCTACGAGCAGTACTTC.